The 9 T cell receptor beta chains below come from one sample, sequenced in a study of T cell responses to AZD1222 COVID-19 vaccine. The data were produced by immunoSEQ multiplex PCR, yet TCRdb's version contains in-frame clones alone and is incomplete. The sample includes under 150,000 clones, roughly 85% of them seen just once. Sequenced here: peripheral blood, sampled on day 0 of MenACWY control vaccination. The receptors shown here come from an adult in good health.

This chain connects TRBV28 to TRBJ1-4; tentative D call: TRBD1 (6 bases). The germline gives CDR1 MDHEN, CDR2 SYDVKM. This CDR3 comprises 15 residues. The germline V and J ends were trimmed by 1 base and 8 bases, with 14 bases remaining between them. The CDR3 DNA follows: TGTGCCAGCAGTTTATACGGGGGGGCTTTGGAAAAACTGTTTTTT. Its translation: CASSLYGGALEKLFF.

The V call is TRBV27, the J call TRBJ2-4; D remains unclear. The CDR3 is made up of 15 amino acids. V was shortened by 6 bases and J by 0 bases, with 12 bases between the two germline ends. CDR1 MNHEY and CDR2 SMNVEV come from the germline V gene (reference sequence). The CDR3 DNA reads as TGTGCCAGCAGACCAGATGGAGAAGCCAAAAACATTCAGTACTTC. It translates to CASRPDGEAKNIQYF.

J is TRBJ1-2 and V is TRBV6-5; D not certain. CDR1 and CDR2 (germline): MNHEY, SVGAGI. V lost 6 bases, J lost 8 bases, and 19 bases lay in between. This CDR3 is built from 14 residues. The CDR3 DNA follows: TGTGCCAGCAGCCAACGCCCGAACCGATTGGGCTACACCTTC. Protein: CASSQRPNRLGYTF.

The chain recombines TRBV18 with TRBJ1-1, with 10 bases lining up with TRBD1. The CDR3 contains 17 residues. Germline V gene data show CDR1 as KGHSH and CDR2 as LQKENI. The V segment lost 1 base and the J segment 1 base; nucleotides outside the gene matches: 6. The CDR3 DNA sequence: TGTGCCAGCTCACCACTAAGACAGGGGGCAGAGAACACTGAAGCTTTCTTT. Amino acid sequence: CASSPLRQGAENTEAFF.

The rearrangement joins TRBV11-2 to TRBJ1-2; no clear D. Trimming removed 1 base from V and 6 bases from J, with 9 bases in between. CDR1 is SGHAT and CDR2 is FQNNGV in the germline V gene. The CDR3 is 13 residues long. Here the CDR3 reads CASSLVGRDGYTF. Written as DNA, the CDR3 is TGTGCCAGCAGCTTAGTTGGGCGCGATGGCTACACCTTC.

This chain joins TRBV7-2 and TRBJ2-5, with D perhaps TRBD2 (5 bases). Trimming took off 1 base at V and 4 bases at J, with 13 bases between the two ends. Germline V CDR1 and CDR2: SGHTA, FQGNSA. The CDR3 loop spans 15 amino acids. The CDR3 protein is CASSLVGLAGETQYF. The CDR3, as DNA: TGTGCCAGCAGCTTAGTGGGTCTAGCCGGAGAGACCCAGTACTTC.

V usage is TRBV24-1 and J usage is TRBJ2-2; D tentatively reads TRBD1 or TRBD2 (5 bases each). Trimming pared 5 bases from V and 0 bases from J, leaving 9 bases between. From germline, CDR1 is KGHDR and CDR2 SFDVKD. This CDR3 has 15 residues. The CDR3 here is CATSVRETNTGELFF. In DNA form, the CDR3 reads TGTGCCACCAGTGTCAGGGAGACGAACACCGGGGAGCTGTTTTTT.

The chain recombines TRBV12-3 or TRBV12-4 with TRBJ1-4, with TRBD1 as a possible D gene (5 bases). Trimming left V 4 bases short and J 6 bases short, with 9 bases between. CDR3 length: 13 residues. The chain's CDR3 is CASSWGLDEKLFF. CDR3 nucleotides: TGTGCCAGCAGTTGGGGCCTAGATGAAAAACTGTTTTTT.

The J gene is TRBJ2-7, the V gene TRBV12-3 or TRBV12-4; D perhaps matches TRBD1 (6 bases). V was trimmed by 6 bases and J by 6 bases, leaving 12 bases between them. The CDR3 sequence is 12 residues long. The CDR3 loop reads CASRTGQFEQYF. CDR3 coding DNA: TGTGCCAGCAGGACCGGACAGTTCGAGCAGTACTTC.